This T cell receptor (beta chain) was identified during a study of control samples from healthy donors and cancer patients. Clones were sequenced by immunoSEQ multiplex PCR, and TCRdb holds only the in-frame ones, with some missing. The sample contains 90,000 to 100,000 clones, approximately 90% of which appear only once. The CDR3 totals 16 residues. Per the germline V gene, CDR1 is LGHDT and CDR2 is YNNKEL (reference sequence). Trimming took 4 bases from V and 5 from J, leaving 20 bases between them. V gene TRBV3-1 (or the pseudogene TRBV3-2) combines with J gene TRBJ2-5, with unresolved D. The source is a woman between 18 and 30 years old in good health. The sample consisted of blood. CDR3 DNA: TGTGCCAGCAGCCCACACAGTTCGGGTTTTTGGGAGACCCAGTACTTC. Residues: CASSPHSSGFWETQYF.